A selection of T cell receptor beta chains follows, all from one sample in a study of cytomegalovirus exposure and HLA in healthy donors. Clones were read by immunoSEQ multiplex PCR, and TCRdb kept only the in-frame ones, dropping some. The sample carries 200,000 or so clones, roughly 83% recorded once. Sequencing was performed on PBMCs. These receptors all stem from a boy under 18 in good health and CMV-seronegative. Both conserved end residues are part of each CDR3. D genes are given only for firm matches. Rows give clone size only sometimes, using once, few, many, or a class for an expanded clone.

j_call,d_call,v_call,clone_size,cdr3_nt,cdr3_aa
TRBJ1-1,-,TRBV27,-,TGTGCCAGCAGTTCGGGAAACACTGAAGCTTTCTTT,CASSSGNTEAFF
TRBJ1-1,-,TRBV5-8,once,TGTGCCAGCAGCTTGTCCGGCGGTCTGATGAACACTGAAGCTTTCTTT,CASSLSGGLMNTEAFF
TRBJ2-5,TRBD1,TRBV7-3,-,TGTGCCAGCAGCCAGGGGGCGGCGGAGACCCAGTACTTC,CASSQGAAETQYF
TRBJ1-6,-,TRBV4-3,-,TGCGCCAGCAGCCAAGAACTCCATTCACCCCTCCACTTT,CASSQELHSPLHF
TRBJ2-7,-,TRBV9,once,TGTGCCAGCAGCGTAGAGGTCAGGGAAAACGAGCAGTACTTC,CASSVEVRENEQYF
TRBJ2-7,-,TRBV7-3,-,TGTGCCAGCAGCTTAAATAGCAGACCTGAGGAGCAGTACTTC,CASSLNSRPEEQYF
TRBJ1-1,-,TRBV18,-,TGTGCCAGCTCACCAAACGCCAAAAGCCTTCACACTGAAGCTTTCTTT,CASSPNAKSLHTEAFF
TRBJ1-3,TRBD1,TRBV30,-,TGTGCCTGGAGCAGGGGGCAAGGCAACACCATATATTTT,CAWSRGQGNTIYF
TRBJ1-2,TRBD1,TRBV27,-,TGTGCCAGCAGTCCCTCCTGGACAGGCCACAACTATGGCTACACCTTC,CASSPSWTGHNYGYTF
TRBJ1-2,-,TRBV9,-,TGTGCCAGCAGCGCCGACGTCAGGGGAGCTTCGTACGGCTACACCTTC,CASSADVRGASYGYTF
TRBJ1-2,-,TRBV7-6,-,TGTGCCAGCAGCAAGAGTTCCGGGACTTGGTACTATGGCTACACCTTC,CASSKSSGTWYYGYTF
TRBJ2-7,-,TRBV7-8,-,TGTGCCAGCAGTTCCGGGCTAGCTCACGAGCAGTACTTC,CASSSGLAHEQYF
TRBJ2-7,-,TRBV5-1,-,TGCGCCAGCAGCCTGGCGGTCGGCTCCTACGAGCAGTACTTC,CASSLAVGSYEQYF
TRBJ2-2,TRBD1,TRBV6-5,few,TGTGCCAGCAGACCACAGGGGATCGCCGGGGAGCTGTTTTTT,CASRPQGIAGELFF
TRBJ2-7,TRBD2,TRBV14,-,TGTGCCAGCAGCCGGGGGAGGGGACTAGCGGTTGAAAGCTCCTACGAGCAGTACTTC,CASSRGRGLAVESSYEQYF
TRBJ2-7,-,TRBV6-1,-,TGTGCCGTAAAGGGACTGCAGACCTACGAGCAGTACTTC,CAVKGLQTYEQYF
TRBJ2-5,-,TRBV6-6,once,TGTGCCAGCAGTTACTCGATCCAGTCTGAGACCCAGTACTTC,CASSYSIQSETQYF
TRBJ2-7,-,TRBV5-1,-,TGCGCCAGCAGCTTGGAGGGCGGGATGGCTCAGTTCTACGAGCAGTACTTC,CASSLEGGMAQFYEQYF
TRBJ1-2,TRBD1,TRBV5-1,-,TGCGCCAGCAGCCACAGGGGACAGGGGGTCTCTAACTATGGCTACACCTTC,CASSHRGQGVSNYGYTF
TRBJ2-2,TRBD2,TRBV15,-,TGTGCCACCAGCAGAGTTCCGACTAGCGGGGCTCCCCGGCCCGGGGAGCTGTTTTTT,CATSRVPTSGAPRPGELFF
TRBJ2-3,-,TRBV30,-,TGTGCCTGGAGTGGTCAGGATACGCAGTATTTT,CAWSGQDTQYF
TRBJ2-2,TRBD2,TRBV11-2,-,TGTGCCAGCTCCTTAAGGGCGGGGGGGTTCGCGAACACCGGGGAGCTGTTTTTT,CASSLRAGGFANTGELFF
TRBJ2-7,TRBD1,TRBV6-5,-,TGTGCCAGCAGCTACTACCGGGACAGATCCTACGAGCAGTACTTC,CASSYYRDRSYEQYF
TRBJ2-5,-,TRBV6-6,-,TGTGCCAGCAGTTACGCGTCACAAGAGACCCAGTACTTC,CASSYASQETQYF
TRBJ1-2,-,TRBV4-3,-,TGCGCCAGCAGCCAAGATCAGGCCCTTAACTATGGCTACACCTTC,CASSQDQALNYGYTF
TRBJ2-3,TRBD2,TRBV5-8,-,TGTGCCAGCAGTCCCGGGACTAGCACGCAGTATTTT,CASSPGTSTQYF
TRBJ1-2,-,TRBV6-5,-,TGTGCCAGCAGTTACTCGACTGGACAGTGGTACACCTTC,CASSYSTGQWYTF
TRBJ2-2,TRBD1,TRBV15,-,TGTGCCACCAGCAGGGGGGCCCCGGGACAGGGGACCGGGGAGCTGTTTTTT,CATSRGAPGQGTGELFF
TRBJ2-5,-,TRBV18,-,TGTGCCAGCTCACCAGGACTGACACAAGAGACCCAGTACTTC,CASSPGLTQETQYF
TRBJ1-1,TRBD1,TRBV6-1,-,TGTGCCAGCAGTTTTCGGAACAGGGGCACTGAAGCTTTCTTT,CASSFRNRGTEAFF
TRBJ1-1,-,TRBV9,-,TGTGCCAGCTCCCCGGACAGCAGAGAAGCTTTCTTT,CASSPDSREAFF
TRBJ2-7,-,TRBV7-9,-,TGTGCCAGCAGCCTTATTGCGATTGCCGAAACGGACGAGCAGTACTTC,CASSLIAIAETDEQYF
TRBJ1-4,TRBD1,TRBV5-1,-,TGCGCCAGCAGCTTCTACAGGGGTCCAAATGAAAAACTGTTTTTT,CASSFYRGPNEKLFF
TRBJ1-1,-,TRBV7-8,few,TGTGCCAGCAGCTTAAGAGGGAACACTGAAGCTTTCTTT,CASSLRGNTEAFF
TRBJ1-1,-,TRBV6-5,-,TGTGCCAGCAGACCGCAGGGTGAGAACACTGAAGCTTTCTTT,CASRPQGENTEAFF
TRBJ1-1,-,TRBV6-5,few,TGTGCCAGCAGTTACATGACAGGAGCTAGTGAAGCTTTCTTT,CASSYMTGASEAFF
TRBJ1-4,TRBD1,TRBV9,-,TGTGCCAGCAGCGTAGGGACAGGGAATGAAAAACTGTTTTTT,CASSVGTGNEKLFF
TRBJ2-7,TRBD2,TRBV5-1,-,TGCGCCAGCAGCTTGGAGGGGTCTAGCGGGAACGGGTACGAGCAGTACTTC,CASSLEGSSGNGYEQYF
TRBJ1-1,-,TRBV27,-,TGTGCCAGCGAACCCCGAGGAGGAAACACTGAAGCTTTCTTT,CASEPRGGNTEAFF
TRBJ2-7,-,TRBV5-1,-,TGCGCCAGCAGCTTGGAAGCGGCCTACGAGCAGTACTTC,CASSLEAAYEQYF
TRBJ1-1,-,TRBV4-3,-,TGCGCCAGCAGCCCCCGGGGGGCGAACACTGAAGCTTTCTTT,CASSPRGANTEAFF
TRBJ2-7,TRBD2,TRBV6-1,-,TGTGCCAGCATCGAGGGTGTAGCGGGAGGGTTCGAGCAGTACTTC,CASIEGVAGGFEQYF